This T cell receptor (beta chain) was recovered during a study of blood T cell repertoires in COVID-19. Overall study context: Sources were T cells, B-cell-depleted T cells, or PBMCs; the material itself was cDNA or gDNA.

Produced via immunoSEQ multiplex PCR; TCRdb's table is partial and in-frame only. Altogether 200,000 to 250,000 clones are present, about 88% being singletons, with the ten largest covering 2% to 2.5%. The CDR3 totals 15 residues. The germline V and J ends were trimmed by 4 bases and 0 bases, with 11 bases remaining between them. Germline lookup yields CDR1 SNHLY and CDR2 FYNNEI. This TCR was sampled from a woman aged 40 to 49 who had recovered from COVID-19. The V call is TRBV2, the J call TRBJ2-3; D call uncertain. Sequenced: peripheral blood. The CDR3 DNA reads as TGTGCCAGCAGTGTGGTTCTAACTAGCACAGATACGCAGTATTTT. Its protein is CASSVVLTSTDTQYF.